Shown below are 21 T cell receptor beta chains from a single sample sequenced in a study of shared clonotypes between healthy human individuals. The method was immunoSEQ multiplex PCR; TCRdb's version includes in-frame clones alone and lacks a portion of them. The sample lists 490,000 or so clones, around 80% occurring once. Material for sequencing was PBMCs. The receptors come from a woman aged 35 to 49 in good health. Some clones in this sample may be carry-over from other donors' samples.

This clone came up a few times. CDR3 DNA: TGTGCCATCAGTGACCCAGGGACTAGCGGGAGGGCCGGAGATACGCAGTATTTT. Translated, it gives CAISDPGTSGRAGDTQYF. The chain employs TRBV10-3 and TRBJ2-3, with 16 bases matching TRBD2. Germline V gene sequence: CDR1 ENHRY, CDR2 SYGVKD. The CDR3 is 18 amino acids. Trimming removed 3 bases from V and 5 bases from J; junction bases left unmatched: 8.

The gene calls are TRBV18 and TRBJ1-1; maybe TRBD1 (5 bases). The ends were cut back, 2 bases at V and 8 bases at J, with 9 bases in the middle. Germline V lookup: CDR1 KGHSH, CDR2 LQKENI. The CDR3 consists of 12 residues. CDR3: CASSPRQLEAFF. The CDR3 DNA reads as TGTGCCAGCTCACCAAGACAGCTAGAAGCTTTCTTT.

The chain carries TRBV18 and TRBJ2-3; the match to TRBD2 covers 10 bases. This CDR3 is built from 15 residues. V gave up 3 bases and J gave up 5 bases; unmatched junction bases: 5. Germline V gene data show CDR1 as KGHSH and CDR2 as LQKENI. CDR3 in DNA: TGTGCCAGCTCACCTCGGACTAGCGGTATAGATACGCAGTATTTT. As protein: CASSPRTSGIDTQYF.

In its sample, this clone was seen once. This chain connects TRBV28 to TRBJ2-3; D gene ambiguous. Germline CDR1 and CDR2: MDHEN and SYDVKM. Trimming removed 4 bases at V and 2 bases at J, with 13 bases between. The CDR3 spans 15 residues. CDR3 sequence (DNA): TGTGCCAGCAGTTGGGCTGGGCAGAACACAGATACGCAGTATTTT. This gives the protein CASSWAGQNTDTQYF.

This clone was counted once. The chain is built from TRBV5-8 and TRBJ2-5; unclear D gene. Germline V gene data show CDR1 as SGHTS and CDR2 as YDEGEE. V shed 0 bases and J shed 5 bases, with 11 bases lying between them. This CDR3 has 14 amino acids. For the CDR3, the DNA is TGTGCCAGCAGCTTGGCGAGGTTTCGGGAGACCCAGTACTTC. Encoded protein: CASSLARFRETQYF.

The chain links TRBV4-3 to TRBJ2-3; D is possibly TRBD1 (6 bases). V gave up 0 bases and J gave up 3 bases, with 13 bases separating them. Germline CDR1 and CDR2: LGHNA and YSLEER. This CDR3 has 16 amino acids. As DNA, the CDR3 is TGCGCCAGCAGCCAAGATCCCGGACAGTTGACAGATACGCAGTATTTT. Translating gives CASSQDPGQLTDTQYF.

The table lists this clone with many counts. V gene TRBV28 combines with J gene TRBJ1-1; 10 bases line up with TRBD1. Germline trimming cut 6 bases from V and 11 bases from J; bases unmatched to any gene: 12. Germline V gene data show CDR1 as MDHEN and CDR2 as SYDVKM. The CDR3 has 14 amino acids. The chain's CDR3 is CASRSHGTGVGAFF. Here the CDR3 DNA reads TGTGCCAGCAGATCCCATGGGACAGGGGTTGGTGCTTTCTTT.

This chain links TRBV19 with TRBJ1-1; 9 nucleotides agree with TRBD1. The germline CDR1 and CDR2 sequences are LNHDA and SQIVND (reference sequence). This CDR3 region has 13 residues. With 8 bases clipped from V and 4 bases from J, the junction kept 5 bases outside the gene matches. The DNA for the CDR3 is TGTGCCAGTCTACAGGGGGCCCTCACTGAAGCTTTCTTT. As protein: CASLQGALTEAFF.

The V and J genes are TRBV11-2 and TRBJ2-7; TRBD1 might be the D (6 bases). This CDR3 is built from 14 residues. From germline, CDR1 is SGHAT and CDR2 FQNNGV. V lost 5 bases and J 1 base, leaving 12 bases between the germline ends. The chain's CDR3 is CASSTGSGSYEQYF. The CDR3 nucleotides are TGTGCCAGCAGCACAGGGTCAGGGTCCTACGAGCAGTACTTC.

The chain links TRBV6-6 to TRBJ2-5; 10 positions agree with TRBD1. V lost 5 bases and J lost 5; bases outside the gene matches: 5. This CDR3 spans 14 amino acids. Looked up from germline, CDR1 is MNHNY and CDR2 is SVGAGI (reference sequence). As DNA, the CDR3 is TGTGCCAGCAGTACACCGGGACAGGGGGAGACCCAGTACTTC. Translated: CASSTPGQGETQYF.

The chain couples TRBV7-5 to TRBJ1-5. TRBV7-5 is an annotated pseudogene. The CDR3 is made up of 15 amino acids. The CDR3 DNA reads as TGTGTCAGAAGAGGGGGGCGCGATAGCAATCAGCCCCAGCATTTT. Amino acids: CVRRGGRDSNQPQHF.

This clone was seen a handful of times. The germline gene is not matched at one end of the junction; a read error may be the cause. The rearrangement links TRBV7-9 to TRBJ2-6; D unclear. CDR1 SEHNR and CDR2 FQNEAQ come from the germline V gene (reference sequence). This CDR3 comprises 16 residues. Here the CDR3 reads CASSQEVGSGANVLTF. The CDR3 bases are TGCGCCAGCAGCCAAGAAGTCGGCTCTGGGGCCAACGTCCTGACTTTC.

In this sample, this clone turned up a few times. The chain is built from TRBV5-5 and TRBJ2-5, with D maybe TRBD2 (5 bases). The J call may be wrong; the DNA end is better matched by TRBJ2-7. The CDR3 contains 14 residues. Germline assignment: CDR1 SGHKS and CDR2 YYEKEE (reference sequence). This CDR3 is CASRGTSSSYEQYF. The CDR3 DNA is TGTGCCAGCCGGGGAACCTCAAGCTCCTACGAGCAGTACTTC.

The V call is TRBV30, the J call TRBJ2-7; D is unresolved. The CDR3 is 14 residues long. Trimming took 2 bases from V and 7 from J, leaving 18 bases between them. Germline CDR1 and CDR2: GTSNPN and SVGIG (reference sequence). The DNA of the CDR3 is TGTGCCTGGAGTTTTCCCCGGCTCCCCTGGGAGCAGTACTTC. Protein product: CAWSFPRLPWEQYF.

This chain connects TRBV6-5 to TRBJ1-5; D not certain. Germline loops: CDR1 MNHEY, CDR2 SVGAGI. Trimming shortened V by 6 bases and J by 4 bases, and 16 bases separated the two germline ends. The CDR3 contains 15 residues. CDR3 region: CASRPAGKSNQPQHF. The DNA for the CDR3 is TGTGCCAGCAGACCAGCCGGCAAAAGTAATCAGCCCCAGCATTTT.

Here the CDR3 DNA reads TGTGCCAGCAGCTTGACTCGGACAGGGGTTGAGACCCAGTACTTC. This sequence encodes CASSLTRTGVETQYF. This chain connects TRBV5-5 to TRBJ2-5; TRBD1 matches 9 bases. Germline CDR1 and CDR2: SGHKS and YYEKEE (reference sequence). J lost 5 bases, V lost 1 base, and 6 bases had no gene match. This CDR3 is built from 15 residues.

The rearrangement joins TRBV7-9 to TRBJ1-4, with TRBD1 identical over 7 bases. The CDR3 runs 15 residues. V shed 1 base, J shed 7 bases, and the junction held 6 bases outside the gene matches. Germline CDR1 SEHNR, CDR2 FQNEAQ (reference sequence). CDR3: CASSLGQGGGEKLFF. CDR3 DNA sequence: TGTGCCAGCAGCTTAGGGCAGGGGGGCGGTGAAAAACTGTTTTTT.

V gene TRBV19 combines with J gene TRBJ2-1, with D hard to call. Germline V lookup: CDR1 LNHDA, CDR2 SQIVND (reference sequence). V gave up 7 bases and J gave up 1 base, with 8 bases separating them. CDR3 length: 13 amino acids. CDR3 nucleotide sequence: TGTGCCAGTACCTCGACGTCCTACAATGAGCAGTTCTTC. It is translated as CASTSTSYNEQFF. The full variable domain, completed using reference TRBV19 and TRBJ2-1, is DGGITQSPKYLFRKEGQNVTLSCEQNLNHDAMYWYRQDPGQGLRLIYYSQIVNDFQKGDIAEGYSVSREKKESFPLTVTSAQKNPTAFYLCASTSTSYNEQFFGPGTRLTVL.

This chain joins TRBV30 and TRBJ2-3; TRBD2 aligns across 9 bases. The CDR3 contains 14 residues. Germline trimming cut 3 bases from V and 5 bases from J; bases unmatched to any gene: 6. Germline assignment: CDR1 GTSNPN and CDR2 SVGIG (reference sequence). CDR3 nucleotides: TGTGCCTGGAGGGGGGTAGCGGGAGTAGATACGCAGTATTTT. Amino acids: CAWRGVAGVDTQYF.

This clone has just one count. V gene TRBV7-9 combines with J gene TRBJ2-2, with D uncertain. Trimming removed 11 bases from V and 1 base from J, with 14 bases in between. The CDR3 spans 14 residues. Looked up from germline, CDR1 is SEHNR and CDR2 is FQNEAQ (reference sequence). In DNA, the CDR3 is TGTGCCGTGTTGGCAGGAATGAACACCGGGGAGCTGTTTTTT. Amino acids: CAVLAGMNTGELFF. Supplemented by reference TRBV7-9 and TRBJ2-2, the full variable domain reads DTGVSQNPRHKITKRGQNVTFRCDPISEHNRLYWYRQTLGQGPEFLTYFQNEAQLEKSRLLSDRFSAERPKGSFSTLEIQRTEQGDSAMYLCAVLAGMNTGELFFGEGSRLTVL.

The V call is TRBV20-1, the J call TRBJ2-1; D is possibly TRBD2 (5 bases). V lost 4 bases and J 6 bases, leaving 7 bases between the germline ends. The CDR3 contains 11 residues. The germline V gene encodes CDR1 DFQATT and CDR2 SNEGSKA (reference sequence). In nucleotides, the CDR3 is TGCAGTGCTATAGCGTTCAATGAGCAGTTCTTC. This codes for CSAIAFNEQFF.